Below are 28 T cell receptor beta chains sequenced from a single sample in a study of identical twins. TCRdb called the 5' RACE reads again in MiXCR, with one record for every CDR3 protein. The sample lists some 600,000 distinct CDR3 sequences, about 7% occurring once. A further study also used this sample, focusing on yellow fever vaccine responses in identical twins.

The sample comprised PBMCs. These receptors originate from a woman between 18 and 29 years old in good health.

This clonotype has more than one count but fewer than ten. V gene TRBV24-1 combines with J gene TRBJ1-5, with 9 bases lining up with TRBD1. Germline loops: CDR1 KGHDR, CDR2 SFDVKD. The CDR3 consists of 16 residues. Trimming cost V 4 bases and J 0 bases; bases outside gene matches: 3. CDR3 coding DNA: TGTGCCACCAGTGACCGACAGGGGGATAGCAATCAGCCCCAGCATTTT. The encoded protein is CATSDRQGDSNQPQHF.

The V call is TRBV11-2, the J call TRBJ2-2, with 7 bases identical to TRBD1. J gave up 7 bases and V 5 bases, and 10 bases lay outside the gene matches. The CDR3 loop spans 15 amino acids. Germline V gives CDR1 SGHAT, CDR2 FQNNGV. CDR3 sequence (DNA): TGTGCCAGCAGCCCGTCCAGGGGGTCGGGCGGGGAGCTGTTTTTT. It codes for CASSPSRGSGGELFF. The full variable domain, in which reference TRBV11-2 and TRBJ2-2 provide the parts outside the CDR3, is EAGVAQSPRYKIIEKRQSVAFWCNPISGHATLYWYQQILGQGPKLLIQFQNNGVVDDSQLPKDRFSAERLKGVDSTLKIQPAKLEDSAVYLCASSPSRGSGGELFFGEGSRLTVL.

The table lists this clonotype with many counts. The CDR3 nucleotides are TGTGCCAGCAGTTACTCGAGGACGAACACTGAAGCTTTCTTT. Translated, it gives CASSYSRTNTEAFF. The chain recombines TRBV6-5 with TRBJ1-1, with D unclear. The CDR3 totals 14 residues. V shed 0 bases and J shed 1 base, with 6 bases lying between them. Germline-derived CDR1 and CDR2 are MNHEY and SVGAGI.

This clonotype was counted only a few times. The CDR3 reads CASSVGDGTDTQYF. The CDR3 nucleotides read TGTGCCAGCAGCGTAGGAGACGGCACAGATACGCAGTATTTT. The chain joins TRBV9 to TRBJ2-3; no clear D gene. V lost 0 bases to trimming and J lost 1 base, with 6 bases between them. The CDR3 contains 14 residues. Per germline, CDR1 SGDLS and CDR2 YYNGEE.

CDR3 DNA sequence: TGTGCCAGCAGCTTAGGGGACATTGGAAGTTACGAGCAGTACTTC. The encoded protein is CASSLGDIGSYEQYF. The rearrangement uses TRBV7-3 and TRBJ2-7; tentatively, D is TRBD1 (6 bases). V dropped 2 bases and J dropped 4 bases, with 15 bases sitting between them. This CDR3 spans 15 amino acids. Germline loops: CDR1 SGHTA, CDR2 FQGTGA.

This clonotype was seen a handful of times. V usage is TRBV5-1 and J usage is TRBJ2-7; 8 bases agree with TRBD2. The CDR3 consists of 15 residues. Germline assignment: CDR1 SGHRS and CDR2 YFSETQ. V gave up 0 bases and J gave up 9 bases; unmatched junction bases: 11. The CDR3 reads CASSLGRREDLGQYF. CDR3 sequence (DNA): TGCGCCAGCAGCTTGGGGCGGCGGGAGGACCTAGGGCAGTACTTC.

This clonotype has ten or more counts. The chain recombines TRBV2 with TRBJ2-1, with a tentative D call TRBD1 (5 bases). Germline CDR1 reads SNHLY; CDR2 reads FYNNEI. This CDR3 spans 16 amino acids. Trimming pared 0 bases from V and 4 bases from J, leaving 13 bases between. CDR3 bases: TGTGCCAGCAGTGAAGCGCAGGGAACCCTATACAATGAGCAGTTCTTC. It is translated as CASSEAQGTLYNEQFF.

At least ten counts were recorded for this clonotype. The gene calls are TRBV12-3 or TRBV12-4 and TRBJ1-2; D remains unclear. This CDR3 region has 13 residues. Trimming removed 8 bases from V and 4 bases from J, with 14 bases in between. The CDR3 sequence: CASRREGGYGYTF. CDR3 coding DNA: TGTGCCAGCCGGAGGGAGGGCGGCTATGGCTACACCTTC.

The chain recombines TRBV6-2 or TRBV6-3 with TRBJ2-3; D gene uncertain. The CDR3 covers 15 residues. V was shortened by 2 bases and J by 0 bases, with 9 bases between the two germline ends. CDR1 MNHEY and CDR2 SVGEGT come from the germline V gene. The CDR3 loop reads CASSYVDLSTDTQYF. As DNA, the CDR3 is TGTGCCAGCAGTTACGTGGACCTAAGCACAGATACGCAGTATTTT.

The chain recombines TRBV7-9 with TRBJ2-2, with D unclear. The germline CDR1 and CDR2 sequences are SEHNR and FQNEAQ (reference sequence). This CDR3 is built from 15 residues. The germline V and J ends were trimmed by 5 bases and 6 bases, with 16 bases remaining between them. CDR3 loop: CASSRPSDKAGELFF. CDR3 DNA sequence: TGTGCCAGCAGCCGCCCCTCCGACAAGGCCGGGGAGCTGTTTTTT.

The rearrangement uses TRBV12-3 or TRBV12-4 and TRBJ2-7; 7 bases agree with TRBD1. Trimming removed 3 bases from V and 1 base from J; junction bases left unmatched: 0. This CDR3 has 13 residues. CDR3 coding DNA: TGTGCCAGCAGTTTCAGGGGGTCCTACGAGCAGTACGTC. Its translation: CASSFRGSYEQYV.

This clonotype was seen ten or more times. V is TRBV20-1 and J is TRBJ1-1, with D maybe TRBD1 (5 bases). Per the germline V gene, CDR1 is DFQATT and CDR2 is SNEGSKA (reference sequence). The CDR3 extends over 17 amino acids. Trimming pared 2 bases from V and 2 bases from J, leaving 21 bases between. The CDR3 DNA is TGCAGTGCTAGACCCGAAGGGATCGGACAAACCAACACTGAAGCTTTCTTT. It specifies CSARPEGIGQTNTEAFF.

This chain joins TRBV27 and TRBJ2-4; D is possibly TRBD2 (6 bases). The CDR3 totals 15 residues. The V gene lost 3 bases and the J gene lost 0 bases, with 9 bases spanning the gap. The germline CDR1 and CDR2 sequences are MNHEY and SMNVEV (reference sequence). The CDR3 reads CASSFGGLAKNIQYF. Here the CDR3 DNA reads TGTGCCAGCAGTTTCGGGGGTCTAGCCAAAAACATTCAGTACTTC.

A few counts support this clonotype. The chain carries TRBV5-1 and TRBJ2-1, with D hard to call. V was clipped by 3 bases and J by 7 bases, with 23 bases between them. The CDR3 is 17 amino acids. In germline, CDR1 is SGHRS, CDR2 YFSETQ. In nucleotides, the CDR3 is TGCGCCAGCAGCTCGTTCCTGACACGTCAGATGGGGAATGAGCAGTTCTTC. Translated, it gives CASSSFLTRQMGNEQFF.

This clonotype showed up many times. The rearrangement uses TRBV12-3 or TRBV12-4 and TRBJ2-1, with a weak D call TRBD1 (5 bases). The V end lost 3 bases, the J end lost 0 bases, and 12 bases lay between the germline ends. The CDR3 spans 16 residues. CDR3 residues: CASSFWGRSSYNEQFF. The CDR3 DNA reads TGTGCCAGCAGTTTTTGGGGCCGGAGCTCCTACAATGAGCAGTTCTTC.

The chain recombines TRBV4-1 with TRBJ2-1; TRBD2 might be the D (6 bases). Germline V lookup: CDR1 MGHRA, CDR2 YSYEKL. The CDR3 has 14 amino acids. The V end lost 0 bases, the J end lost 9 bases, and 12 bases lay between the germline ends. CDR3 in DNA: TGCGCCAGCAGCCAAGATAGACTAGGGGCTGAGCAGTTCTTC. This sequence encodes CASSQDRLGAEQFF.

This clonotype has a handful of counts. V and J are TRBV11-2 and TRBJ2-1; the match to TRBD2 covers 8 bases. Unmatched junction bases numbered 13, after V lost 0 bases and J lost 0 bases. Germline V lookup: CDR1 SGHAT, CDR2 FQNNGV. This CDR3 spans 20 amino acids. CDR3 DNA sequence: TGTGCCAGCAGCTTAGATCATGTGGATAGCGGGGAGAGCTCCTACAATGAGCAGTTCTTC. It is translated as CASSLDHVDSGESSYNEQFF.

This chain joins TRBV2 and TRBJ2-2, with 7 bases aligning to TRBD2. This CDR3 contains 17 residues. J was trimmed by 4 bases and V by 0 bases; bases with no gene match: 8. Germline V gene lookup returns CDR1 SNHLY and CDR2 FYNNEI. The CDR3: CASSEARQGGRTGELFF. The CDR3 DNA follows: TGTGCCAGCAGTGAAGCGAGGCAGGGAGGGCGCACCGGGGAGCTGTTTTTT.

The chain couples TRBV20-1 to TRBJ2-1; D not certain. Trimming took off 1 base at V and 0 bases at J, with 10 bases between the two ends. Germline-derived CDR1 and CDR2 are DFQATT and SNEGSKA (reference sequence). CDR3 length: 15 amino acids. The CDR3 nucleotides read TGCAGTGCTAGAGGTTCCGATAGCTCCTACAATGAGCAGTTCTTC. Translated: CSARGSDSSYNEQFF.

Written as DNA, the CDR3 is TGCGCCAGCAGTGGGGGGGGTCTAGCGGGACACACCGGGGAGCTGTTTTTT. Amino acids: CASSGGGLAGHTGELFF. The chain joins TRBV10-1 to TRBJ2-2, with 9 nucleotides matching TRBD2. CDR1 is WNHNN, CDR2 SYGVQD, per germline (reference sequence). The V and J ends lost 4 bases and 3 bases, in that order; junction bases with no gene match: 9. The CDR3 loop spans 17 amino acids.

This clonotype appeared a few times. V is TRBV7-8 and J is TRBJ2-7, with D possibly being TRBD1 or TRBD2 (5 bases each). The CDR3 contains 15 residues. V was cut by 5 bases and J by 0 bases, with 14 bases left in between. Germline CDR1 is SGHVS and CDR2 is FQNEAQ. CDR3 sequence reads: CASSIGTASSYEQYF. The CDR3 bases are TGTGCCAGCAGCATCGGGACGGCTAGCTCCTACGAGCAGTACTTC.

This clonotype came up a few times. This chain links TRBV2 with TRBJ2-2, with D perhaps matching TRBD2 (5 bases). With 1 base removed from V and 5 bases from J, the gap between germline ends came to 11 bases. The CDR3 is 15 residues long. Germline values: CDR1 SNHLY, CDR2 FYNNEI. CDR3 sequence: CASSEVRAGTGELFF. DNA of the CDR3: TGTGCCAGCAGTGAAGTGAGGGCGGGTACCGGGGAGCTGTTTTTT.

This clonotype showed up just a few times. The gene calls are TRBV18 and TRBJ1-1; the D is unclear. The germline V and J ends were trimmed by 1 base and 2 bases, with 11 bases remaining between them. The CDR3 spans 15 residues. Germline CDR1 reads KGHSH; CDR2 reads LQKENI. The CDR3 DNA is TGTGCCAGCTCACCACGGGGAGGAGAAAACACTGAAGCTTTCTTT. Translating it yields CASSPRGGENTEAFF.

The chain couples TRBV18 to TRBJ1-1; no firm D call. The CDR3 runs 13 residues. V gave up 0 bases and J gave up 7 bases, with 9 bases separating them. Germline assignment: CDR1 KGHSH and CDR2 LQKENI. The CDR3 here is CASSPPAYHEAFF. Here the CDR3 DNA reads TGTGCCAGCTCACCACCGGCGTACCATGAAGCTTTCTTT.

This clonotype was counted a few times. This rearrangement joins TRBV29-1 to TRBJ1-2; D is undetermined. The ends were cut back, 6 bases at V and 3 bases at J, with 14 bases in the middle. Germline CDR1 and CDR2: SQVTM and ANQGSEA. The CDR3 loop spans 13 amino acids. The CDR3 nucleotides read TGCAGCGTCCCTGATCAAGTCCACTATGGCTACACCTTC. Translated, it gives CSVPDQVHYGYTF.

The table lists this clonotype with a few counts. The J gene is TRBJ1-5, the V gene TRBV28; D is uncertain. V lost 8 bases and J 0 bases, leaving 14 bases between the germline ends. The CDR3 is made up of 15 amino acids. Germline assignment: CDR1 MDHEN and CDR2 SYDVKM. CDR3 DNA: TGTGCCAGCTTCTACTTAAGGGATAGCAATCAGCCCCAGCATTTT. It is translated as CASFYLRDSNQPQHF.

The chain carries TRBV5-6 and TRBJ1-5; D not resolved. Germline loops: CDR1 SGHDT, CDR2 YYEEEE. The CDR3 extends over 12 amino acids. V was pared by 2 bases and J by 7 bases, with 7 bases between. This CDR3 is CASSFLEQPQHF. DNA for the CDR3: TGTGCCAGCAGCTTCTTGGAACAGCCCCAGCATTTT.

This clonotype came up many times. The chain links TRBV28 to TRBJ2-7, with D maybe TRBD1 (5 bases). The V gene lost 4 bases and the J gene lost 4 bases, with 20 bases spanning the gap. CDR1 and CDR2 from the germline V gene are MDHEN and SYDVKM. This CDR3 is 16 amino acids long. CDR3 in DNA: TGTGCCAGCAGTTCGACAGCGCACGTCTATCTTTACGAGCAGTACTTC. It codes for CASSSTAHVYLYEQYF.